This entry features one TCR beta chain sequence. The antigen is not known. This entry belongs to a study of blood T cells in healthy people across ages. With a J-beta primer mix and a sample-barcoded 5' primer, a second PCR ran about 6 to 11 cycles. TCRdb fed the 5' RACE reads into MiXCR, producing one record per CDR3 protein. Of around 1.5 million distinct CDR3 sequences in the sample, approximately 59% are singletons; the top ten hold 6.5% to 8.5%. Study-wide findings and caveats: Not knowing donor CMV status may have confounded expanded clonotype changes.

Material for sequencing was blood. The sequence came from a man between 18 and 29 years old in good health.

CDR3 coding DNA: TGTGCCAGCAGTTACCACCCTGACGGCTACGAGCAGTTCTTC. Protein: CASSYHPDGYEQFF. This chain uses TRBV6-5 with TRBJ2-1, with no clear D. With 2 bases removed from V and 10 bases from J, the gap between germline ends came to 15 bases. The CDR3 is made up of 14 amino acids. Germline V gene sequence: CDR1 MNHEY, CDR2 SVGAGI.